The present entry profiles one T cell receptor beta chain with its context. Sequenced by immunoSEQ multiplex PCR; TCRdb stores in-frame clones only, minus some. This repertoire shows 20,000 to 25,000 clones, 86% found once; its top ten account for roughly 19%. This record belongs to a study of blood T cell repertoires in COVID-19. The receptor's source is a human donor with acute or convalescent COVID-19. The donor label of this sample is uncertain. The source material was peripheral blood.

The CDR3 region is CASSQEIGTDTQYF. The CDR3 region has the DNA TGTGCCAGCAGCCAAGAAATCGGCACAGATACGCAGTATTTT. V gene TRBV3-1 (or the pseudogene TRBV3-2) combines with J gene TRBJ2-3; D is uncertain. The germline V gene encodes CDR1 LGHDT and CDR2 YNNKEL (reference sequence). Trimming cost V 0 bases and J 1 base, with 5 bases left between them. The length of the CDR3 is 14 residues.